This entry features one T cell receptor beta chain sequence. The data originate from a study of long-term antiretroviral therapy in people with HIV. Across the study: First collections came about a decade before the 2015 immediate-ART recommendation.

The immunoSEQ assay was v3.0, run at survey level. The protocol was immunoSEQ multiplex PCR, while the TCRdb copy is restricted to in-frame clones and leaves out a portion. The top ten clones hold less than 5% of a sample with 25,000 to 30,000 clones, roughly nine tenths of them seen once. The sample in question was unsorted PBMCs, obtained 3.1 years after starting antiretroviral therapy. The clonotype originates from a man aged 18 to 30 with HIV.

CDR3 amino acids: CASSISGLGTEAFF. Here the CDR3 DNA reads TGTGCCAGTAGTATAAGTGGTTTGGGGACTGAAGCTTTCTTT. V and J are TRBV19 and TRBJ1-1, with D unresolved. V was trimmed by 2 bases and J by 5 bases, leaving 12 bases between them. The germline V gene encodes CDR1 LNHDA and CDR2 SQIVND (reference sequence). CDR3 size: 14 residues.